This is a list of T cell receptor beta chains from one sample in a study of CD8+ T cells in alopecia areata. Method: immunoSEQ multiplex PCR; TCRdb's copy keeps in-frame clones and lacks some. The sample lists 130,000 or so clones, around 83% occurring once. Sequences were derived from CD8+ T cells sorted from blood, sampled at week 4, from a patient treated with tofacitinib. All receptors derive from a human donor with alopecia areata. Both conserved end residues are part of each CDR3. The order of the fields is clone size, V gene, CDR3 protein. Size tells how often a clone was seen (once, few, many) or the class of an expanded clone, and some rows leave it out.

-,TRBV5-1,CASSLTSGSYNEQFF
-,TRBV2,CASRNSRDRVNPLHF
-,TRBV7-3,CASSLDREGTEAFF
once,TRBV10-2,CASKGASHLADTQYF
-,TRBV27,CASSLLEASPLHF
-,TRBV27,CASSRGSVLAGELFF
-,TRBV29-1,CSDMRTSYNEQFF
-,TRBV29-1,CSVEGTGAWDEQFF
-,TRBV27,CASSFSGQGSYEQYF
-,TRBV29-1,CSSTGTSGNTQYF
-,TRBV10-3,CAISDPPGGTYEQYF
-,TRBV27,CASSLRGNTGELFF
-,TRBV7-2,CASSLAPTPPSGTSGRVDEQYF
-,TRBV4-1,CASSQEGGTGGQLDEQFF
-,TRBV2,CASKGQNTGELFF
few,TRBV9,CASSPRIGYEQYF
-,TRBV10-3,CAISEGRTGAGDTQYF
-,TRBV29-1,CSATRPALMGDEQYF
-,TRBV29-1,CSVEDIGPEAFF
-,TRBV4-1,CASSQPDGFYEQYF
-,TRBV5-6,CASSSMGQGYEQYF
-,TRBV7-9,CASSTEQGSTDTQYF
-,TRBV5-6,CASSPGQGVFYEQYF
-,TRBV29-1,CSVAATEEQYF
-,TRBV4-1,CASSQDFSGRYEQYF
-,TRBV9,CASSAGTGITREQYF
-,TRBV2,CASSAEDYDTQYF
-,TRBV15,CATSRESQAVEQYF
-,TRBV5-4,CASSGDSYNEQFF
once,TRBV7-9,CASSPLWDKSSYNEQFF
-,TRBV13,CASKEGLAGAYEQYF
once,TRBV27,CASSPLANDASGFNEQFF
-,TRBV5-1,CASSDRSSYNEQFF
-,TRBV29-1,CSVEDNDKDTGELFF
-,TRBV6-5,CASSLAGNTEAFF
-,TRBV19,CASSIEGQMNTEAFF
-,TRBV4-1,CASSQGQGGGNEQFF
-,TRBV9,CASSVEGTWNEQFF
-,TRBV29-1,CSVAGLAGGADTQYF
-,TRBV7-9,CASSSGTGAYEQYF
-,TRBV13,CASSLKGETYNEQFF
-,TRBV2,CASSDGRNTGELFF
-,TRBV4-1,CASSLSGRPDQPQHF
-,TRBV9,CASSEGASNSPLHF
-,TRBV6-5,CASSYGQDYGYTF
-,TRBV5-4,CASSRRGAGDEQYF
-,TRBV7-9,CASSLTVPAVYF
few,TRBV4-1,CASSLGGPLGEQYF
-,TRBV7-9,CASSYGTGPQETQYF
few,TRBV29-1,CSVENTGPVPDTQYF
-,TRBV27,CASSTWTGDRALHF
-,TRBV5-1,CASSLAPQNEQYF
-,TRBV4-1,CASSQDGRGPDTQYF
-,TRBV5-1,CASSLTRRRTDTQYF
-,TRBV13,CASSPNPGTNHYEQYF
-,TRBV29-1,CSVVGGVAKGSYEQYF
-,TRBV6-6,CASSYLAGGANEQFF
-,TRBV4-1,CASSQVLGGLSYEQYF
-,TRBV7-9,CASSSSTGGPVWGYTF